The T cell receptor beta chain under discussion was sequenced for a study of blood T cell repertoires in COVID-19. The assay was immunoSEQ multiplex PCR, and TCRdb's table has in-frame clones only and misses some. Of some 200,000 clones in the sample, approximately 79% are singletons; the top ten hold around 14%. This CDR3 has 13 residues. Trimming shortened V by 7 bases and J by 4 bases, and 11 bases separated the two germline ends. Germline V lookup: CDR1 SNHLY, CDR2 FYNNEI. V is TRBV2 and J is TRBJ2-1; D is possibly TRBD2 (5 bases). Sequenced material: peripheral blood. This sequence originates from a young man with active or convalescent COVID-19. The CDR3 is CASTVGGYNEQFF. Here the CDR3 DNA reads TGTGCCAGCACCGTAGGAGGATACAATGAGCAGTTCTTC.